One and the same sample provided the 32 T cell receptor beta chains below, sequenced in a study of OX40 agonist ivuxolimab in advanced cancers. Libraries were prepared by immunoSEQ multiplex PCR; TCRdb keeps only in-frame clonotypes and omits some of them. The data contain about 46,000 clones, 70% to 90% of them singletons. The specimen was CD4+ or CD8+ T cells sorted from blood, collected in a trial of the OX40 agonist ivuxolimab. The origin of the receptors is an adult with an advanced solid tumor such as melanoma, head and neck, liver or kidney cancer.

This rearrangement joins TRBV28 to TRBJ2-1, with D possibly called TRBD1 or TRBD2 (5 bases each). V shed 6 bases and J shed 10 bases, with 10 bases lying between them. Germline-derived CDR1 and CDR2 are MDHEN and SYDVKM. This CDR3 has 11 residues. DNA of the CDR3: TGTGCCAGCAGCTCCTGGGGGGAGCAGTTCTTC. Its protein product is CASSSWGEQFF.

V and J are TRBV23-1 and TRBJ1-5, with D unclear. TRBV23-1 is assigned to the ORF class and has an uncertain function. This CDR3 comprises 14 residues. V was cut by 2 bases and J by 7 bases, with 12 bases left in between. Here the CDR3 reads CASSQPVGSQPQHF. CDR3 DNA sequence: TGCGCCAGCAGTCAACCGGTAGGGAGCCAGCCCCAGCATTTT.

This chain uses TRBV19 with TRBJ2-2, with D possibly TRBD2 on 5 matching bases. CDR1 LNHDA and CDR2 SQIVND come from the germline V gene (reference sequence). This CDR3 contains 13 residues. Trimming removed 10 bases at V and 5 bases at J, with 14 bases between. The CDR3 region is CATHKRDTGELFF. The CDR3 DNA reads TGTGCCACCCACAAACGGGATACCGGGGAGCTGTTTTTT.

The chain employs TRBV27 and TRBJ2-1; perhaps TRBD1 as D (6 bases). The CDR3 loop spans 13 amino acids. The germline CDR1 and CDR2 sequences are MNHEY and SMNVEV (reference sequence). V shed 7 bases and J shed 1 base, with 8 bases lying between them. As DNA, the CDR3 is TGTGCCAGCATGACAGGATCCTACAATGAGCAGTTCTTC. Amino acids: CASMTGSYNEQFF.

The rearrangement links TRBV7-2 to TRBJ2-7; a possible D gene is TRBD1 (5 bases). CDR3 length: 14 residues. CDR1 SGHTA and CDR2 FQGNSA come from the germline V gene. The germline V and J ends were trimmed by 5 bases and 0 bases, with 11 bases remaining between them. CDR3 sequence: CASSLGRSSYEQYF. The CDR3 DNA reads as TGTGCCAGCAGCCTGGGGCGGTCCTCCTACGAGCAGTACTTC.

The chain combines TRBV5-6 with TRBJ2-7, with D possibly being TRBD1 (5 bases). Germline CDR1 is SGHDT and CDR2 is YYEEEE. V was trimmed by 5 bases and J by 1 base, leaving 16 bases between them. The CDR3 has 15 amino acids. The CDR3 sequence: CASSSRFQGSYEQYF. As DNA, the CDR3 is TGTGCCAGCAGTTCTCGATTTCAGGGTTCCTACGAGCAGTACTTC.

In DNA form, the CDR3 reads TGTGCCAGCAGTCCAGACCTGACAGGGGTCATTCTTAATGGCTACACCTTC. It is translated as CASSPDLTGVILNGYTF. V usage is TRBV27 and J usage is TRBJ1-2; 8 nucleotides align to TRBD1. From germline, CDR1 is MNHEY and CDR2 SMNVEV (reference sequence). The CDR3 runs 17 residues. V dropped 5 bases and J dropped 6; count of bases not matched to a gene: 17.

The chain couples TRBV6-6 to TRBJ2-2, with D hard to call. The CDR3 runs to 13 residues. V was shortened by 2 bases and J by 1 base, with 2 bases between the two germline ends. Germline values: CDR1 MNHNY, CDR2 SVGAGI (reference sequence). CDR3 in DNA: TGTGCCAGCAGTTACAAGAACACCGGGGAGCTGTTTTTT. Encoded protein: CASSYKNTGELFF.

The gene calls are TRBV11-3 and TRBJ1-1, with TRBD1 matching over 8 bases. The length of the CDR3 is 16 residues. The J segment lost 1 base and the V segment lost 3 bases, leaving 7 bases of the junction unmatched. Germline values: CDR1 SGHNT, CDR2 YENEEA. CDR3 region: CASSFVWTGTNTEAFF. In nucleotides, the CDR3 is TGTGCCAGCAGCTTCGTATGGACAGGGACGAACACTGAAGCTTTCTTT.

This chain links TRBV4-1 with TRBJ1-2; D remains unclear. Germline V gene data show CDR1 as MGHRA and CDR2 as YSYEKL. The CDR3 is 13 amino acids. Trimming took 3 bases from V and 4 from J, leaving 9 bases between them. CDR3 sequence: CASSHNRGYGYTF. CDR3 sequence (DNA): TGCGCCAGCAGCCACAATCGCGGCTATGGCTACACCTTC.

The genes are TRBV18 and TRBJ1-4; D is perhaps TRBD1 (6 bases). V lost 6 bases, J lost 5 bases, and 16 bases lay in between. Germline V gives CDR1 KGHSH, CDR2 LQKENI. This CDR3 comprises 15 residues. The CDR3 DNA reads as TGTGCCAGCTCCCAAACCGGGACAAGAAATGAAAAACTGTTTTTT. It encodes CASSQTGTRNEKLFF. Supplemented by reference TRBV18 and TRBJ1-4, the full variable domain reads NAGVMQNPRHLVRRRGQEARLRCSPMKGHSHVYWYRQLPEEGLKFMVYLQKENIIDESGMPKERFSAEFPKEGPSILRIQQVVRGDSAAYFCASSQTGTRNEKLFFGSGTQLSVL.

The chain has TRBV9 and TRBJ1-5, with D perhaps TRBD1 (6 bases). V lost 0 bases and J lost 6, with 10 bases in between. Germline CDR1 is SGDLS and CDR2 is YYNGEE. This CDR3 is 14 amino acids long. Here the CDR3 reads CASSVAGGGQPQHF. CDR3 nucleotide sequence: TGTGCCAGCAGCGTAGCGGGGGGCGGTCAGCCCCAGCATTTT.

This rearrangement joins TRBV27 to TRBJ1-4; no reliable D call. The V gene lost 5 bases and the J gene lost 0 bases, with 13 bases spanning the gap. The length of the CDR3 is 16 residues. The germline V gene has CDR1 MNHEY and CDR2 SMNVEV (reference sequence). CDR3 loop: CASSGRTLATNEKLFF. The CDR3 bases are TGTGCCAGCAGTGGGCGGACTCTTGCAACTAATGAAAAACTGTTTTTT.

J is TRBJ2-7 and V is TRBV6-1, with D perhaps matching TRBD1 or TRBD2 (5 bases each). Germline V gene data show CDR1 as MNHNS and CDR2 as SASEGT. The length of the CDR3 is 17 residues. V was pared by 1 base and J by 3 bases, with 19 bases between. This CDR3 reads CASSEDYDGTFFYEQYF. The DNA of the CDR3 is TGTGCCAGCAGTGAAGACTACGATGGGACCTTTTTCTACGAGCAGTACTTC.

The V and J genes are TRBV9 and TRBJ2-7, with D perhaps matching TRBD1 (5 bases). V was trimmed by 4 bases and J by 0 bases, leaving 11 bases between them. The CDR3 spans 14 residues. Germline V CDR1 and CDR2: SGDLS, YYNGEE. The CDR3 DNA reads TGTGCCAGCAGCCCCACAGGCGACTCCTACGAGCAGTACTTC. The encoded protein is CASSPTGDSYEQYF.

The CDR3 loop reads CASSPGQIKNIQYF. CDR3 DNA sequence: TGTGCCAGCAGCCCCGGACAGATAAAAAACATTCAGTACTTC. The chain employs TRBV6-5 and TRBJ2-4, with D perhaps TRBD1 (6 bases). V was shortened by 6 bases and J by 4 bases, with 13 bases between the two germline ends. Germline V gene sequence: CDR1 MNHEY, CDR2 SVGAGI. This CDR3 spans 14 amino acids.

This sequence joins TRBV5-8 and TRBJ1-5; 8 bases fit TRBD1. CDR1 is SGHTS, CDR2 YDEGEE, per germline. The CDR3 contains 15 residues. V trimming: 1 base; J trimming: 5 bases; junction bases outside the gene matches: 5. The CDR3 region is CASSLFRGLDQPQHF. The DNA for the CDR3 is TGTGCCAGCAGCTTGTTCAGGGGGCTCGATCAGCCCCAGCATTTT.

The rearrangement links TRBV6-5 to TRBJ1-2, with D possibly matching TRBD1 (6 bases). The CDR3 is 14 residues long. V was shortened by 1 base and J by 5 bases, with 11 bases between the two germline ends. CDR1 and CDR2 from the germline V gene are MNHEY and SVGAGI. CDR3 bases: TGTGCCAGCAGTTACTTGGGGGCGGGGTATGGCTACACCTTC. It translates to CASSYLGAGYGYTF.

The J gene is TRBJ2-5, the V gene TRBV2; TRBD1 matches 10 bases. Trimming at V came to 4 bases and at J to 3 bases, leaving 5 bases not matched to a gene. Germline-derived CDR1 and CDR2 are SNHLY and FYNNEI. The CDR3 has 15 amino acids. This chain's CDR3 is CASSGAGTGEETQYF. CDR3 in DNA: TGTGCCAGCAGTGGGGCGGGGACAGGGGAAGAGACCCAGTACTTC. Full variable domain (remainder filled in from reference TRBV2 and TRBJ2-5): EPEVTQTPSHQVTQMGQEVILRCVPISNHLYFYWYRQILGQKVEFLVSFYNNEISEKSEIFDDQFSVERPDGSNFTLKIRSTKLEDSAMYFCASSGAGTGEETQYFGPGTRLLVL.

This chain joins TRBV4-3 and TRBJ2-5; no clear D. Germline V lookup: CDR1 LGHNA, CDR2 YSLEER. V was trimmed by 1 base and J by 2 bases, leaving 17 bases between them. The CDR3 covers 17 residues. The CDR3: CASSQVGSPGQQETQYF. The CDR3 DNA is TGCGCCAGCAGCCAAGTCGGAAGTCCTGGGCAACAAGAGACCCAGTACTTC.

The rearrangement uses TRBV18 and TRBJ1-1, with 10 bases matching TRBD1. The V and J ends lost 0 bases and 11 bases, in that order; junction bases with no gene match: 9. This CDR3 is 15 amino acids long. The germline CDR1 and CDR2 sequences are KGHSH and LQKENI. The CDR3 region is CASSPPSDRGLDAFF. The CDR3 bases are TGTGCCAGCTCACCACCGAGCGACAGGGGGCTTGATGCTTTCTTT.

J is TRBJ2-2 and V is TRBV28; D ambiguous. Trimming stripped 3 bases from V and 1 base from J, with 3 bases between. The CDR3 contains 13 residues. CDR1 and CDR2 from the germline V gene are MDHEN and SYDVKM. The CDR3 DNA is TGTGCCAGCAGTTTCGGGAACACCGGGGAGCTGTTTTTT. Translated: CASSFGNTGELFF.

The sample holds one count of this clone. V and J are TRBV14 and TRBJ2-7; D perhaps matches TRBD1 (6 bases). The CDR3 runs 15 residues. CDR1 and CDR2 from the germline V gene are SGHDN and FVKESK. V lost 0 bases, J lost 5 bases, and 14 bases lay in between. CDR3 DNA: TGTGCCAGCAGCCAAGATCGGACCAGGGGCCACGAGCAGTACTTC. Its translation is CASSQDRTRGHEQYF. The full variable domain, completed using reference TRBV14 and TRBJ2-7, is EAGVTQFPSHSVIEKGQTVTLRCDPISGHDNLYWYRRVMGKEIKFLLHFVKESKQDESGMPNNRFLAERTGGTYSTLKVQPAELEDSGVYFCASSQDRTRGHEQYFGPGTRLTVT.

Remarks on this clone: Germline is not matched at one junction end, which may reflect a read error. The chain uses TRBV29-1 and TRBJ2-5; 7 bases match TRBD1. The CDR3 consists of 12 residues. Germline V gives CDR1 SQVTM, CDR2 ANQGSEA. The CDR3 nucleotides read TGCAGCGTAGAAGGGGGCGGGGAGACCCAGTACTTC. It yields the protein CSVEGGGETQYF.

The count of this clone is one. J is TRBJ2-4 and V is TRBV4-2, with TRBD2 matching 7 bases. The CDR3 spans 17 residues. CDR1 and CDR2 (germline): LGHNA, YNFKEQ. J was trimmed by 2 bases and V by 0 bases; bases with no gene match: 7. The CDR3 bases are TGTGCCAGCAGCCAAGATCGGGGGGTCGGAACCAAAAACATTCAGTACTTC. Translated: CASSQDRGVGTKNIQYF.

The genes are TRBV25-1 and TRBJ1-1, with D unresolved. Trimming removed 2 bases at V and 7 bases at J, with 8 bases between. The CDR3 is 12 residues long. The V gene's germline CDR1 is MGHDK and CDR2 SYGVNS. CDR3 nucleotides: TGTGCCAGCAGTGAAATTGGGTATGAAGCTTTCTTT. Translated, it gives CASSEIGYEAFF.

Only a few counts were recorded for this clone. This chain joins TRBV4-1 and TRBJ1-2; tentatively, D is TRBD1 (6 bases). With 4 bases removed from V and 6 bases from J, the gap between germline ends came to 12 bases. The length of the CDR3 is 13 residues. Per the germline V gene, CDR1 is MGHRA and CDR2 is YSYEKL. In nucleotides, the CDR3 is TGCGCCAGCAGCCGACCAGGGGTGGATGGCTACACCTTC. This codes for CASSRPGVDGYTF.

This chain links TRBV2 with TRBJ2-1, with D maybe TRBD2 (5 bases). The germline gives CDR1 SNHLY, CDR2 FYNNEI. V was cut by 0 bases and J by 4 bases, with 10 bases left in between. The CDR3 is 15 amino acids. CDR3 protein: CASSEALSAYNEQFF. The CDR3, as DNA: TGTGCCAGCAGTGAAGCGCTTAGCGCTTACAATGAGCAGTTCTTC.

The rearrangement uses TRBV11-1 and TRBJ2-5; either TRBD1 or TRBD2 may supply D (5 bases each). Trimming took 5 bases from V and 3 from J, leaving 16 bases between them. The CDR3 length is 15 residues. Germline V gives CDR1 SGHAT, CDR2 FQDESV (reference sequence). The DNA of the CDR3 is TGTGCCAGCAGCCGAAATCCGGGACCGGAAGAGACCCAGTACTTC. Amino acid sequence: CASSRNPGPEETQYF.

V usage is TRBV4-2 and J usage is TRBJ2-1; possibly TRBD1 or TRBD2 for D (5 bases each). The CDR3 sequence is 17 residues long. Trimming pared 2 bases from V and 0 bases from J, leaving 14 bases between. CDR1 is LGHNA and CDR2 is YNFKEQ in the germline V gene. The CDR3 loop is CASSQLGSGTSYNEQFF. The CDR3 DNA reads TGTGCCAGCAGCCAATTGGGTTCAGGGACCTCCTACAATGAGCAGTTCTTC.

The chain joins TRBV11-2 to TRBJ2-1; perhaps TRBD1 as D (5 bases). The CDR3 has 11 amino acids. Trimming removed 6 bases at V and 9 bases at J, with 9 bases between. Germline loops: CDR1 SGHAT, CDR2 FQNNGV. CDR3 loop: CASSRQSEQFF. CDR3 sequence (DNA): TGTGCCAGCAGTCGACAGTCTGAGCAGTTCTTC. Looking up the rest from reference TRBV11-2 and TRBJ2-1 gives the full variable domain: EAGVAQSPRYKIIEKRQSVAFWCNPISGHATLYWYQQILGQGPKLLIQFQNNGVVDDSQLPKDRFSAERLKGVDSTLKIQPAKLEDSAVYLCASSRQSEQFFGPGTRLTVL.

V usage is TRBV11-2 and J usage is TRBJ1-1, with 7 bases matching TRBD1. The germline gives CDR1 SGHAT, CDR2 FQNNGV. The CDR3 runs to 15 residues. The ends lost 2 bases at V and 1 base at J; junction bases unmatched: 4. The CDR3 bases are TGTGCCAGCAGCTTAAACGACAGGGAGAACACTGAAGCTTTCTTT. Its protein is CASSLNDRENTEAFF.